This T cell receptor (beta chain) derives from a study of T cells in localized non-small cell lung cancer. The repertoire was sequenced with immunoSEQ multiplex PCR; TCRdb's copy has only in-frame clones and lacks some. Among 10,000 to 15,000 clones listed, approximately 86% were seen once. Regarding the study as a whole: Investigators sequenced only a single tumor region, leaving heterogeneity possible. Elevated circulating T cell density in blood was associated with longer overall survival. Turning up in adjacent lung were a median approximately 57 of the top 100 tumor clones. Among the tissues sampled, uninvolved adjacent lung had the highest T cell clonality, above tumor.

The CDR3 is made up of 14 amino acids. In germline, CDR1 is LGHNA, CDR2 YNFKEQ. About this clone itself: Its antigen remains unidentified. The junction does not match germline at one end; this may be a read error.

This sample comprised peripheral blood, obtained before any cancer treatment. The source is a male donor at least 60 years old with stage III lung adenocarcinoma. This chain connects TRBV4-2 to TRBJ1-2; no reliable D call. CDR3 in DNA: TGTGCCAGCAGCCTCGAAGGAGGGAACTACGGCTACACCTTC. Its protein is CASSLEGGNYGYTF.